These 6 T cell receptor beta chains were sequenced from one sample in a study of control samples from healthy donors and cancer patients (dated by TCRdb to 2020 to 2021). Library method: the immunoSEQ multiplex PCR assay. Here the immuneACCESS table is served through TCRdb, limited to in-frame sequences with V and J called. Missing clones are a known gap in these copies; in checked studies unresolved V genes cover under half, and the rest lacks a known reason. The table for this sample lists 250,000 to 300,000 clones; about 80% of them were counted only once. The ten largest clones take up about an eighth of the sample. Sequences were obtained from PBMCs. The receptors were gathered from a woman between 55 and 75 years old with lung cancer.

This sequence joins TRBV5-1 and TRBJ1-3; 7 bases are shared with TRBD1. V shed 1 base and J 4 bases; nucleotides not matched to a gene: 5. This CDR3 is built from 15 residues. Per germline, CDR1 SGHRS and CDR2 YFSETQ. The CDR3 DNA reads TGCGCCAGCAGCTTGTATCTGGGACAGGGAAACACCATATATTTT. The encoded protein is CASSLYLGQGNTIYF.

CDR3 nucleotide sequence: TGTGCCAGCAGCCAAGTGGGGGCGGCTAACTATGGCTACACCTTC. It translates to CASSQVGAANYGYTF. The chain joins TRBV4-2 to TRBJ1-2; D may be TRBD1 (6 bases). CDR1 is LGHNA and CDR2 is YNFKEQ in the germline V gene. Trimming left V 1 base short and J 0 bases short, with 9 bases between. This CDR3 region has 15 residues.

This chain joins TRBV10-3 and TRBJ2-7; D call uncertain. Between the trimmed V and J ends, which lost 3 bases and 0 bases, there was a span of 9 bases. The CDR3 length is 14 residues. Germline lookup yields CDR1 ENHRY and CDR2 SYGVKD. Here the CDR3 reads CAISDRAGSYEQYF. CDR3 nucleotides: TGTGCCATCAGTGACCGGGCAGGCTCCTACGAGCAGTACTTC.

The DNA of the CDR3 is TGTGCCAGCAGCTTGGCCAAAACAGGCGGAAACACCATATATTTT. Translation gives CASSLAKTGGNTIYF. The chain links TRBV5-4 to TRBJ1-3; tentatively, D is TRBD1 (5 bases). The ends were cut back, 0 bases at V and 4 bases at J, with 11 bases in the middle. The CDR3 spans 15 residues. Germline V gene lookup returns CDR1 SGHNT and CDR2 YYREEE (reference sequence).

V and J are TRBV6-5 and TRBJ1-1; 7 positions match TRBD1. The CDR3 covers 15 residues. Germline V gene lookup returns CDR1 MNHEY and CDR2 SVGAGI. Trimming at V came to 7 bases and at J to 0 bases, leaving 8 bases not matched to a gene. The CDR3 protein is CASTLRTGMNTEAFF. The CDR3 region has the DNA TGTGCCAGCACTCTAAGGACAGGAATGAACACTGAAGCTTTCTTT.

This rearrangement joins TRBV2 to TRBJ2-3, with D possibly TRBD2 on 6 matching bases. CDR3 length: 15 residues. Germline loops: CDR1 SNHLY, CDR2 FYNNEI. Between the trimmed V and J ends, which lost 1 base and 6 bases, there was a span of 14 bases. CDR3 region: CASSEDRRAPDTQYF. CDR3 bases: TGTGCCAGCAGTGAAGACAGGAGGGCCCCGGATACGCAGTATTTT.